Described below is a single T cell receptor beta chain sequence and its context. The antigen remains undetermined. Reverse transcription of roughly 0.45 to 1 ug RNA used random hexamers. TCR beta CDR3 was amplified by immunoSEQ covering 54 Vbeta and 13 Jbeta. TCRdb analysed the immunoSEQ multiplex PCR reads with MiXCR anew, one entry per CDR3 protein. The repertoire has some 120,000 distinct CDR3 sequences, 92% of them found once; the top ten carry 0.12%. The authors sequenced TCR beta from blood CD8+ and CD4+ T cells. This CDR3 comprises 14 residues. With 5 bases clipped from V and 5 bases from J, the junction kept 9 bases outside the gene matches. CDR1 and CDR2 (germline): SEHNR, FQNEAQ (reference sequence). This record comes from a study of CD8 T cells in Susac syndrome. Findings of the study overall: It was acknowledged by the study that relatively few individuals were included in its TCR sequencing and HLA analysis.

This chain uses TRBV7-9 with TRBJ2-7, with 7 bases aligning to TRBD1. The sequencing sample was made of CD8+ T cells from PBMCs. The sequence came from a human donor in good health. In DNA form, the CDR3 reads TGTGCCAGCAGCGCAAGACAGGGCAGGGACGAGCAGTACTTC. Encoded protein: CASSARQGRDEQYF.